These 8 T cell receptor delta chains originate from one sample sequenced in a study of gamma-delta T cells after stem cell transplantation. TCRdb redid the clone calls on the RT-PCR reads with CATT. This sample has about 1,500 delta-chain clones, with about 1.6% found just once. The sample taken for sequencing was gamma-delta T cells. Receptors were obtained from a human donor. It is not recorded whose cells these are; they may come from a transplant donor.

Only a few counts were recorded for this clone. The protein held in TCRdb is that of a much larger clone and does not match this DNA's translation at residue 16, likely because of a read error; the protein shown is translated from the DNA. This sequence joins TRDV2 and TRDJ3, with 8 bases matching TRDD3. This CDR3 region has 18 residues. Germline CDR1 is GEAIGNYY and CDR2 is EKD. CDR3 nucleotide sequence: TGTGCCTGTGACAGCTGGGGGAACGACCCCTGGGACACCCGACAGACGTTTTTC. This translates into CACDSWGNDPWDTRQTFF.

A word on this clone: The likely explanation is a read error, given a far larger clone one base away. The CDR3 sequence: CALGDDLRGLHRGTADDKLTF. CDR3 DNA: TGTGCTCTTGGGGACGACCTGAGAGGCCTCCACCGGGGGACTGCGGACGATAAACTCACCTTT. The rearrangement uses TRDV1 and TRDJ1, with D perhaps matching TRDD3 (6 bases). The CDR3 length is 21 residues. Germline CDR1 reads TSWWSYY; CDR2 reads QGS.

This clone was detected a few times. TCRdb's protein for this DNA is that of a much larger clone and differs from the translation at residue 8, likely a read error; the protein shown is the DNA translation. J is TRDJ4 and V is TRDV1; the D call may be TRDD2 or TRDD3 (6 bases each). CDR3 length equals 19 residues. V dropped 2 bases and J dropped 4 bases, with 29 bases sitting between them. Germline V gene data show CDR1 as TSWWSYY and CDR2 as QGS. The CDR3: CALGEFRQPSPAGGLPLIF. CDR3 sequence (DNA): TGTGCTCTTGGGGAATTCCGACAGCCTTCCCCGGCCGGGGGACTACCCCTGATCTTT.

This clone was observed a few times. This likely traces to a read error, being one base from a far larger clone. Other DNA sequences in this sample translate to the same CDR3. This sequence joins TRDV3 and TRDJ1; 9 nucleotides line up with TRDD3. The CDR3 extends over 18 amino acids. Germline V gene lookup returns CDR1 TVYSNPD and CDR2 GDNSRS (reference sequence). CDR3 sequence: CAFRGAWGMKPYTDKLIF. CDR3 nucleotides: TGTGCTTTTCGCGGGGCCTGGGGGATGAAACCGTACACTGATAAACTCATCTTT.

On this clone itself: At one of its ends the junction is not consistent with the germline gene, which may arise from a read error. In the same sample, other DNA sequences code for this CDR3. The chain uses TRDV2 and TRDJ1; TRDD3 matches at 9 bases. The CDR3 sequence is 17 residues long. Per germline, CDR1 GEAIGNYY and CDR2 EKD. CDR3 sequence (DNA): TGCGCCTGTGACCCCCTTACTGGGGGAAAGTACACCGATAAACTCATCTTT. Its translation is CACDPLTGGKYTDKLIF.

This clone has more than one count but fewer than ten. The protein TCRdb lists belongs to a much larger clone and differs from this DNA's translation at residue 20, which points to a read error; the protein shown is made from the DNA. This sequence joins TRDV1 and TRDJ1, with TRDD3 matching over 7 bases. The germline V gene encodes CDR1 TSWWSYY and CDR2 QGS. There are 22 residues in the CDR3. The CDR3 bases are TGTGCTCTTGGGGACCTTCGCCTGCCCAAGTACTGGGGATCCTTGTACACCGATAAACCCATCTTT. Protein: CALGDLRLPKYWGSLYTDKPIF.

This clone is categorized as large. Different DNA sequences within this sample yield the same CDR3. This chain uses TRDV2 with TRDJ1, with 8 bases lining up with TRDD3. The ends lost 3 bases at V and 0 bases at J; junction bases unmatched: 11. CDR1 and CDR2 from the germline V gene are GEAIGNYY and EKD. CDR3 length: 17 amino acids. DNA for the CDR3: TGTGCCTGTGACCCCACTGGGGATACCCCTTACACCGATAAACTCATCTTT. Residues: CACDPTGDTPYTDKLIF.

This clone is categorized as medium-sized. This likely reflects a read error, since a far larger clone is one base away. CDR3 nucleotide sequence: TGTGCCTGTGACACCAGGGTACGAGGGCCGGGGGACACCGATAAACTCATCTTT. Translated: CACDTRVRGPGDTDKLIF. This chain links TRDV2 with TRDJ1, with D possibly being TRDD3 (5 bases). This CDR3 has 18 residues. V gave up 0 bases and J gave up 0 bases, with 19 bases separating them. Germline-derived CDR1 and CDR2 are GEAIGNYY and EKD.